One sample yielded the 16 T cell receptor beta chains listed below, sequenced in a study of cytomegalovirus exposure and HLA in healthy donors. The repertoire was sequenced with immunoSEQ multiplex PCR; TCRdb's copy has only in-frame clones and lacks some. The sample carries 200,000 to 250,000 clones, 75% to 95% recorded once. Sequences were obtained from PBMCs. All receptors come from a woman in her late teens or twenties in good health and CMV-seronegative.

The genes are TRBV7-3 and TRBJ2-3; 7 bases are shared with TRBD2. After removal of 1 base from V and 4 bases from J, the junction contained 2 bases not matched to a gene. Germline V gene sequence: CDR1 SGHTA, CDR2 FQGTGA. The CDR3 totals 14 residues. CDR3 protein: CASSLNAGADTQYF. Here the CDR3 DNA reads TGTGCCAGCAGCTTAAATGCGGGAGCAGATACGCAGTATTTT.

The V call is TRBV7-6, the J call TRBJ2-5, with TRBD2 matching 8 bases. CDR1 and CDR2 (germline): SGHVS, FNYEAQ. The CDR3 covers 17 residues. Trimming cost V 2 bases and J 5 bases; bases outside gene matches: 13. CDR3 sequence (DNA): TGTGCCAGCAGCTTATGGAGCTTTAGCGGGAAAATTGAGACCCAGTACTTC. It encodes CASSLWSFSGKIETQYF.

CDR3 amino acids: CSVGTSGKRDEQYF. DNA of the CDR3: TGCAGCGTTGGGACTAGCGGGAAGCGTGACGAGCAGTACTTC. The V and J genes are TRBV29-1 and TRBJ2-7; 12 nucleotides align to TRBD2. The CDR3 is 14 amino acids. Germline V CDR1 and CDR2: SQVTM, ANQGSEA. Trimming at V came to 4 bases and at J to 5 bases, leaving 6 bases not matched to a gene.

The chain has TRBV6-5 and TRBJ2-1; no definite D call. The germline gives CDR1 MNHEY, CDR2 SVGAGI. Trimming cost V 5 bases and J 3 bases, with 14 bases left between them. The length of the CDR3 is 15 residues. CDR3 residues: CASSPLYGDYNEQFF. The CDR3 region has the DNA TGTGCCAGCAGTCCCCTCTACGGTGACTACAATGAGCAGTTCTTC.

This chain connects TRBV16 to TRBJ1-1; D is unresolved. The CDR3 has 13 residues. Germline V gene sequence: CDR1 KGHSY, CDR2 FQNENV. Trimming cost V 4 bases and J 7 bases, with 13 bases left between them. The CDR3 loop reads CASSLLGGIEAFF. CDR3 in DNA: TGTGCCAGCAGCCTCCTCGGCGGCATTGAAGCTTTCTTT. Together with reference TRBV16 and TRBJ1-1, the CDR3 gives the full variable domain: GEEVAQTPKHLVRGEGQKAKLYCAPIKGHSYVFWYQQVLKNEFKFLISFQNENVFDETGMPKERFSAKCLPNSPCSLEIQATKLEDSAVYFCASSLLGGIEAFFGQGTRLTVV.

The rearrangement joins TRBV5-6 to TRBJ2-7; 7 bases match TRBD2. From germline, CDR1 is SGHDT and CDR2 YYEEEE. The CDR3 runs to 17 residues. V trimming: 1 base; J trimming: 0 bases; junction bases outside the gene matches: 10. The CDR3 reads CASSLRGRVRDSYEQYF. The DNA of the CDR3 is TGTGCCAGCAGCTTGAGAGGGAGGGTAAGGGACTCCTACGAGCAGTACTTC.

The chain recombines TRBV7-6 with TRBJ1-5; 9 nucleotides match TRBD1. With 3 bases clipped from V and 4 bases from J, the junction kept 1 base outside the gene matches. This CDR3 is built from 14 residues. Germline assignment: CDR1 SGHVS and CDR2 FNYEAQ. CDR3 loop: CASSFGQGNQPQHF. The DNA for the CDR3 is TGTGCCAGCAGCTTTGGACAGGGGAATCAGCCCCAGCATTTT.

The V gene is TRBV29-1, the J gene TRBJ2-7, with D maybe TRBD2 (6 bases). Germline values: CDR1 SQVTM, CDR2 ANQGSEA. The V end lost 7 bases, the J end lost 0 bases, and 16 bases lay between the germline ends. The CDR3 is made up of 14 amino acids. The CDR3 sequence is CSALAGTSSYEQYF. CDR3 sequence (DNA): TGCAGCGCACTGGCCGGGACTTCCTCCTACGAGCAGTACTTC.

CDR3 sequence: CASSPSTGISYNEQFF. The CDR3 DNA follows: TGTGCCAGCAGCCCCTCGACAGGGATCTCCTACAATGAGCAGTTCTTC. The chain uses TRBV5-8 and TRBJ2-1; 7 nucleotides agree with TRBD1. The CDR3 spans 16 residues. V shed 4 bases and J 0 bases; nucleotides not matched to a gene: 7. Germline CDR1 and CDR2: SGHTS and YDEGEE.

The J gene is TRBJ2-3, the V gene TRBV27, with a weak D call TRBD2 (6 bases). This CDR3 has 14 amino acids. Trimming removed 5 bases from V and 2 bases from J, with 11 bases in between. CDR1 is MNHEY, CDR2 SMNVEV, per germline (reference sequence). CDR3 residues: CASSPGLTTDTQYF. CDR3 DNA sequence: TGTGCCAGCAGTCCGGGACTCACCACAGATACGCAGTATTTT.

V and J are TRBV7-9 and TRBJ2-7, with D tentatively TRBD2 (6 bases). Per the germline V gene, CDR1 is SEHNR and CDR2 is FQNEAQ (reference sequence). CDR3 length equals 14 residues. V dropped 4 bases and J dropped 4 bases, with 14 bases sitting between them. CDR3 DNA: TGTGCCAGCAGCTCTCGGCTAGCGTCATACGAGCAGTACTTC. The encoded protein is CASSSRLASYEQYF.

This clone was recorded once. This rearrangement joins TRBV27 to TRBJ2-7; D unresolved. CDR3 length: 14 amino acids. V was clipped by 10 bases and J by 5 bases, with 21 bases between them. Per the germline V gene, CDR1 is MNHEY and CDR2 is SMNVEV (reference sequence). CDR3 in amino acids: CATAPGPRGHEQYF. In DNA form, the CDR3 reads TGTGCCACCGCCCCCGGCCCTCGAGGCCACGAGCAGTACTTC.

The rearrangement links TRBV27 to TRBJ1-1; D call uncertain. The ends were cut back, 0 bases at V and 3 bases at J, with 5 bases in the middle. There are 13 residues in the CDR3. CDR1 MNHEY and CDR2 SMNVEV come from the germline V gene (reference sequence). DNA for the CDR3: TGTGCCAGCAGTTTATCTCGTCACACTGAAGCTTTCTTT. The encoded protein is CASSLSRHTEAFF.

This sequence joins TRBV27 and TRBJ1-4; 8 bases line up with TRBD1. The germline V gene has CDR1 MNHEY and CDR2 SMNVEV (reference sequence). V trimming: 5 bases; J trimming: 6 bases; junction bases outside the gene matches: 8. CDR3 size: 15 residues. The CDR3 coding sequence is TGTGCCAGCAGTGGGTTAGGACAGGGATATGAAAAACTGTTTTTT. It is translated as CASSGLGQGYEKLFF. The variable domain in full, with the rest retrieved from reference TRBV27 and TRBJ1-4, is EAQVTQNPRYLITVTGKKLTVTCSQNMNHEYMSWYRQDPGLGLRQIYYSMNVEVTDKGDVPEGYKVSRKEKRNFPLILESPSPNQTSLYFCASSGLGQGYEKLFFGSGTQLSVL.

The V and J genes are TRBV30 and TRBJ1-2; no firm D call. The CDR3 loop spans 14 amino acids. The germline V gene encodes CDR1 GTSNPN and CDR2 SVGIG (reference sequence). The ends were cut back, 4 bases at V and 2 bases at J, with 14 bases in the middle. The CDR3 is CAWTTQTANYGYTF. The CDR3 DNA sequence: TGTGCCTGGACAACCCAAACAGCAAACTATGGCTACACCTTC. The full variable domain, with the rest looked up from reference TRBV30 and TRBJ1-2, is SQTIHQWPATLVQPVGSPLSLECTVEGTSNPNLYWYRQAAGRGLQLLFYSVGIGQISSEVPQNLSASRPQDRQFILSSKKLLLSDSGFYLCAWTTQTANYGYTFGSGTRLTVV.

V usage is TRBV11-2 and J usage is TRBJ2-7; D not certain. This CDR3 has 16 residues. Germline V gene data show CDR1 as SGHAT and CDR2 as FQNNGV. V dropped 0 bases and J dropped 3 bases, with 15 bases sitting between them. The CDR3 DNA sequence: TGTGCCAGCAGCTTAGACACAGTGCACGTCAGCTACGAGCAGTACTTC. Its protein product is CASSLDTVHVSYEQYF. Complete variable domain (other parts from reference TRBV11-2 and TRBJ2-7): EAGVAQSPRYKIIEKRQSVAFWCNPISGHATLYWYQQILGQGPKLLIQFQNNGVVDDSQLPKDRFSAERLKGVDSTLKIQPAKLEDSAVYLCASSLDTVHVSYEQYFGPGTRLTVT.